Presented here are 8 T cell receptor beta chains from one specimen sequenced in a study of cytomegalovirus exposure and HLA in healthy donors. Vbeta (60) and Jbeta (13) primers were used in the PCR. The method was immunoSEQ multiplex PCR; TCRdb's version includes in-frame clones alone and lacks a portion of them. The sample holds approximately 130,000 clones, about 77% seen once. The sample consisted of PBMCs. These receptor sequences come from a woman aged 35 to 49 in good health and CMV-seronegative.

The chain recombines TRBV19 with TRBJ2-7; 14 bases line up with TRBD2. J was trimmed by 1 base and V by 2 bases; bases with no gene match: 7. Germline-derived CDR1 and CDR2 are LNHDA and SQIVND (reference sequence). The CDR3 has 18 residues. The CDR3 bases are TGTGCCAGTAGTATACATGGACTAGCGGGGGGATCATCCTACGAGCAGTACTTC. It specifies CASSIHGLAGGSSYEQYF.

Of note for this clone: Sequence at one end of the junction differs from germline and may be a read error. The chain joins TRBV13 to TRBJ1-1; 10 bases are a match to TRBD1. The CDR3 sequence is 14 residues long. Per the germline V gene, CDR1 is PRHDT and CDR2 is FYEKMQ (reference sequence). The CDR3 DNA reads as TGTGCCAGCAGCCTAGGACAGGGGGTAGGCGTAGCTTTCTTT. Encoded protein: CASSLGQGVGVAFF.

The CDR3 DNA is TGTGCCAGCAGTTACTCGGTTGGGAGTAGAAACACTGAAGCTTTCTTT. Translating gives CASSYSVGSRNTEAFF. This chain connects TRBV6-5 to TRBJ1-1; D not resolved. The CDR3 is 16 residues long. The germline V gene encodes CDR1 MNHEY and CDR2 SVGAGI. The V end was cut by 0 bases, the J end by 2 bases, with 13 bases between.

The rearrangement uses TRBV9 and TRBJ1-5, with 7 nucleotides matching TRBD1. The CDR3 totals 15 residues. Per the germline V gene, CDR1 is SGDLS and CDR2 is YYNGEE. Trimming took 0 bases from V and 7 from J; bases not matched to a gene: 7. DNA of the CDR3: TGTGCCAGCAGCGTAGATTGGGACAGCGGACAGCCCCAGCATTTT. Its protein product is CASSVDWDSGQPQHF.

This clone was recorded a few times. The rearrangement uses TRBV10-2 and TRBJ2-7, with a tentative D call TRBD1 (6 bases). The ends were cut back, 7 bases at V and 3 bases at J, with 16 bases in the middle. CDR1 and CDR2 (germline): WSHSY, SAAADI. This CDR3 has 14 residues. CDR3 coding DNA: TGCGCCAGCAATAGCCGGACAGCCCTCTACGAGCAGTACTTC. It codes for CASNSRTALYEQYF.

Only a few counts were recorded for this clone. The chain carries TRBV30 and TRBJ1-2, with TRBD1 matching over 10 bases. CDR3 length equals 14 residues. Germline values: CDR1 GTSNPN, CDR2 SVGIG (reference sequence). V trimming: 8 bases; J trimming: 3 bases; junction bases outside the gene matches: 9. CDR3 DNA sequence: TGTGCCGAAACAAGGACAGGGGGAGACTATGGCTACACCTTC. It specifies CAETRTGGDYGYTF.

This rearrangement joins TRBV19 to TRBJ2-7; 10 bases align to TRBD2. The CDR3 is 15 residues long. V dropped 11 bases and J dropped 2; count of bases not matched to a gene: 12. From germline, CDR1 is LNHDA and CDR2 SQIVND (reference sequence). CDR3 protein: CALRRLAGDTYEQYF. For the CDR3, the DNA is TGTGCCCTACGCCGGCTAGCGGGGGACACCTACGAGCAGTACTTC.

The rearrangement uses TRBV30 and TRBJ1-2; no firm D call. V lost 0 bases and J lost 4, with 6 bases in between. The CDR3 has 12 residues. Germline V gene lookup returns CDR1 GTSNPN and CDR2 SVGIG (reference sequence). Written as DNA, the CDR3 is TGTGCCTGGAGTGTACCGCGCTATGGCTACACCTTC. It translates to CAWSVPRYGYTF.